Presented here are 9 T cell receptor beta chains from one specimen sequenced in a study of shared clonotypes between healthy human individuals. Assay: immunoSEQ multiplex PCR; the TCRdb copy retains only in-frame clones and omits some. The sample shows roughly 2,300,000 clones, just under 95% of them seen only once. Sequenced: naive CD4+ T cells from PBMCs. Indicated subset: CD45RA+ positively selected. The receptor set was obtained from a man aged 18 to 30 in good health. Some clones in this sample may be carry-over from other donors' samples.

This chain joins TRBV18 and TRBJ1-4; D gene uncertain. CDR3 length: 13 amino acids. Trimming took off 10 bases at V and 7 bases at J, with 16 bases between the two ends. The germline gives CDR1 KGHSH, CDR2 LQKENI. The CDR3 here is CATPGPGGEKLFF. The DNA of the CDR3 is TGTGCCACACCGGGCCCCGGAGGTGAAAAACTGTTTTTT.

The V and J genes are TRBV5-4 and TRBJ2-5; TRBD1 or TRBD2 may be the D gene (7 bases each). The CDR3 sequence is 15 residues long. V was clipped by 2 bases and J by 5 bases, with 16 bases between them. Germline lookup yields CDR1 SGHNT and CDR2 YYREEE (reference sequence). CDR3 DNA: TGTGCCAGCAGCTTACCCCCGCAGGGGGGGGAGACCCAGTACTTC. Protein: CASSLPPQGGETQYF. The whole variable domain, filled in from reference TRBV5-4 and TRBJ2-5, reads ETGVTQSPTHLIKTRGQQVTLRCSSQSGHNTVSWYQQALGQGPQFIFQYYREEENGRGNFPPRFSGLQFPNYSSELNVNALELDDSALYLCASSLPPQGGETQYFGPGTRLLVL.

The CDR3 reads CASSLGPSSNQPQHF. The CDR3 nucleotides read TGTGCCAGCAGCTTGGGGCCCAGCAGCAATCAGCCCCAGCATTTT. The V and J genes are TRBV5-6 and TRBJ1-5; no clear D. Germline lookup yields CDR1 SGHDT and CDR2 YYEEEE. Between the trimmed V and J ends, which lost 0 bases and 1 base, there was a span of 8 bases. The CDR3 runs to 15 residues.

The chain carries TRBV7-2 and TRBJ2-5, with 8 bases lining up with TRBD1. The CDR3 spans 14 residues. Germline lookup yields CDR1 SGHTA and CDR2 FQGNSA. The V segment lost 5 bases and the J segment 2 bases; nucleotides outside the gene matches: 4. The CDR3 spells CASSVRTGQETQYF. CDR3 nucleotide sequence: TGTGCCAGCAGCGTCCGGACAGGGCAAGAGACCCAGTACTTC.

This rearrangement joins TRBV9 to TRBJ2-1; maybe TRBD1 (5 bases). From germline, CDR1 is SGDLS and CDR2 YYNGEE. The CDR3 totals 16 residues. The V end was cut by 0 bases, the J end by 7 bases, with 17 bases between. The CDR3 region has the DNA TGTGCCAGCAGCGTAGCCGAGTCAAGGGGATTGAATGAGCAGTTCTTC. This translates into CASSVAESRGLNEQFF. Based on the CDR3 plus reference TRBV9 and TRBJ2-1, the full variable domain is DSGVTQTPKHLITATGQRVTLRCSPRSGDLSVYWYQQSLDQGLQFLIQYYNGEERAKGNILERFSAQQFPDLHSELNLSSLELGDSALYFCASSVAESRGLNEQFFGPGTRLTVL.

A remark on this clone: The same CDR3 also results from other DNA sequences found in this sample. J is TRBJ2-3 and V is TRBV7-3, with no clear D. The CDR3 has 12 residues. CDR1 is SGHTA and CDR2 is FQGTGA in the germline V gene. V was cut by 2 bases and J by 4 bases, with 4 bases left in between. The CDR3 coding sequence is TGTGCCAGCAGCTTATCAGCAGATACGCAGTATTTT. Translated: CASSLSADTQYF.

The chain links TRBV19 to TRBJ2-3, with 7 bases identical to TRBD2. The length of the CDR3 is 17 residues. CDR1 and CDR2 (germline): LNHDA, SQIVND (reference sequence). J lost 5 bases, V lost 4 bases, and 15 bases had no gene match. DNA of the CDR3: TGTGCCAGTAGTACCCCCCTCGTCCAGCGGGGACGAGATACGCAGTATTTT. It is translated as CASSTPLVQRGRDTQYF.

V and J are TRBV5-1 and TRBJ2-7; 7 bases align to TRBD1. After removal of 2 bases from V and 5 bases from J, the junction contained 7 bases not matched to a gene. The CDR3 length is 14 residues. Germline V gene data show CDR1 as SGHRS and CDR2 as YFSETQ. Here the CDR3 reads CASSFRQGYNEQYF. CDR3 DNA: TGCGCCAGCAGCTTTCGACAGGGTTACAACGAGCAGTACTTC.

The CDR3 DNA reads TGTGCCGTCGTAAGGACAGAGTATAGCAATCAGCCCCAGCATTTT. Translated, it gives CAVVRTEYSNQPQHF. The V gene is TRBV6-1, the J gene TRBJ1-5, with D perhaps matching TRBD1 (6 bases). Germline V lookup: CDR1 MNHNS, CDR2 SASEGT. The CDR3 covers 15 residues. V lost 11 bases, J lost 0 bases, and 17 bases lay in between.